This T cell receptor (beta chain) derives from a study of T-cell reconstitution after alpha-beta-depleted transplantation in children. Worth noting for this clonotype: No antigen is known for it.

Unique molecular identifiers were incorporated into the prepared TCRbeta library. TCRdb used MiXCR to reprocess the PCR reads, holding one entry per CDR3 protein. The data hold 330,000 or so distinct CDR3 sequences, with over 9.5% observed a single time. Study-wide findings and caveats: Several hundred expanded graft clones reportedly supplied alpha-beta T cells about two months after transplant. When one year had passed after transplant, most T-cell counts and diversity came from newly produced T cells.

The germline gives CDR1 MDHEN, CDR2 SYDVKM. V was trimmed by 6 bases and J by 4 bases, leaving 15 bases between them. The CDR3 extends over 14 amino acids. The sequence came from a boy less than two years old with acute myeloid leukemia, due to receive a stem cell transplant. V gene TRBV28 combines with J gene TRBJ1-2; D might be TRBD1 (6 bases). The sample consisted of PBMCs, taken before TCRalphabeta/CD19-depleted stem cell transplant. The CDR3 DNA is TGTGCCAGCAGCTGGACAGTGGGGAGCTATGGCTACACCTTC. This encodes CASSWTVGSYGYTF.